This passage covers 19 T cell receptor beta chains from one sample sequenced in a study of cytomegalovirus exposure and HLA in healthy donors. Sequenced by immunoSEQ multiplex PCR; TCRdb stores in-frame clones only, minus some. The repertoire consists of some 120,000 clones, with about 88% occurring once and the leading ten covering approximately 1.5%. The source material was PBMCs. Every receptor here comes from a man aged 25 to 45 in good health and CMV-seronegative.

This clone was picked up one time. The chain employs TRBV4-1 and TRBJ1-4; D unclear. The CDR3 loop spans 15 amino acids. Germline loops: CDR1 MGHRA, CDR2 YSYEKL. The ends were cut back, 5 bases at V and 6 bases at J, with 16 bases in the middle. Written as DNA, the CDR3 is TGCGCCAGCAGCAACAGACGGGAAGTAGATGAAAAACTGTTTTTT. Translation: CASSNRREVDEKLFF.

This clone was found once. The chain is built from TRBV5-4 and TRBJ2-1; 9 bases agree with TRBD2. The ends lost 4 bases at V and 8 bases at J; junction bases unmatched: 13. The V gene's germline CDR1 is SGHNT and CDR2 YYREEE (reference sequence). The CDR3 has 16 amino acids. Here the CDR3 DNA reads TGTGCCAGCAGCCCCTCCACTGGCGGGAGGGCCGATGAGCAGTTCTTC. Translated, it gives CASSPSTGGRADEQFF.

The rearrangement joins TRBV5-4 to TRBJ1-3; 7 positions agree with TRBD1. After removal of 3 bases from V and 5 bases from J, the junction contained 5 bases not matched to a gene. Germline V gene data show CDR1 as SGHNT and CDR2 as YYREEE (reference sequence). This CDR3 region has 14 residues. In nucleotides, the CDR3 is TGTGCCAGCAGCTCACAGGGGCCCCGAAACACCATATATTTT. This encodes CASSSQGPRNTIYF.

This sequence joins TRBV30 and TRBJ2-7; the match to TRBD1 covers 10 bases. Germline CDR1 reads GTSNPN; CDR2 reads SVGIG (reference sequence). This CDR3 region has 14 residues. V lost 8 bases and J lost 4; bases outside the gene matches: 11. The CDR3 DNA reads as TGTGCCGGGGACCCGGGACAGGGGACTTACGAGCAGTACTTC. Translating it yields CAGDPGQGTYEQYF. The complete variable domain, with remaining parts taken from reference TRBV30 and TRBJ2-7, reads SQTIHQWPATLVQPVGSPLSLECTVEGTSNPNLYWYRQAAGRGLQLLFYSVGIGQISSEVPQNLSASRPQDRQFILSSKKLLLSDSGFYLCAGDPGQGTYEQYFGPGTRLTVT.

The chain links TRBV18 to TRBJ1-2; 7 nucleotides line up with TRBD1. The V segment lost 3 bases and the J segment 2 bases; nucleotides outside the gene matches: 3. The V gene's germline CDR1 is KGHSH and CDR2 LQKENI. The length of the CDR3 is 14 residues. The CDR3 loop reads CASSPDRTNYGYTF. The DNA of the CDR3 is TGTGCCAGCTCACCGGACAGGACGAACTATGGCTACACCTTC.

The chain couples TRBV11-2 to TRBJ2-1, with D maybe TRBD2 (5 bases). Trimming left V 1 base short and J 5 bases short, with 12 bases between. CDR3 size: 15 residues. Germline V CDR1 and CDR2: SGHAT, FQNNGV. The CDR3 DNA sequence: TGTGCCAGCAGCTTAGTCGCAGCGGACGACAATGAGCAGTTCTTC. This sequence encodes CASSLVAADDNEQFF.

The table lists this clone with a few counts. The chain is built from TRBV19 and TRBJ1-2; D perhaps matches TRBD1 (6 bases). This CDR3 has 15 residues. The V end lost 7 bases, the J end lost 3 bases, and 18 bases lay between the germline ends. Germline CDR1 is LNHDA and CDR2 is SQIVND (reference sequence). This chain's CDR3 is CASNGKGDGYYGYTF. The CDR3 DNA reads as TGTGCCAGTAATGGGAAGGGGGACGGATACTATGGCTACACCTTC.

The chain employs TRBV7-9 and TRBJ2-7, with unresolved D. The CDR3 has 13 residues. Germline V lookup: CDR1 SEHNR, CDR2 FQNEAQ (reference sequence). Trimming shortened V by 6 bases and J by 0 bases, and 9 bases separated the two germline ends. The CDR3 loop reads CASSRDNSYEQYF. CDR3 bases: TGTGCCAGCAGTCGAGATAACTCCTACGAGCAGTACTTC.

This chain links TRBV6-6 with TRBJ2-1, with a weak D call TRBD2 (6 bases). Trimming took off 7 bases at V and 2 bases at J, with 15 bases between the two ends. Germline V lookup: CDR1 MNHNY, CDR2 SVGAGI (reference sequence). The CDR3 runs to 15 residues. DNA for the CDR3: TGTGCCAGCACCTATAGCGGAACTACCTACAATGAGCAGTTCTTC. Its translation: CASTYSGTTYNEQFF.

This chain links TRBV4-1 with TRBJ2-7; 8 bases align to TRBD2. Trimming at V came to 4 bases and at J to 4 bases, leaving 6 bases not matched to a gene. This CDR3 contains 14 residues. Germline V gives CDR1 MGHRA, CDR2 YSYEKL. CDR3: CASSLTSAGYEQYF. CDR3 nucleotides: TGCGCCAGCAGCCTGACTAGCGCAGGTTACGAGCAGTACTTC.

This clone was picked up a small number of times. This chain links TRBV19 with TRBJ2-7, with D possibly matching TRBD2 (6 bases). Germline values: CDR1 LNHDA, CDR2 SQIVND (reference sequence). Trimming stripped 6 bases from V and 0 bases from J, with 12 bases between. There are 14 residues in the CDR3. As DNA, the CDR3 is TGTGCCAGTAGGTGGGCAGCGGGCTCCTACGAGCAGTACTTC. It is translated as CASRWAAGSYEQYF. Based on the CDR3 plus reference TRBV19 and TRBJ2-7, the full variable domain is DGGITQSPKYLFRKEGQNVTLSCEQNLNHDAMYWYRQDPGQGLRLIYYSQIVNDFQKGDIAEGYSVSREKKESFPLTVTSAQKNPTAFYLCASRWAAGSYEQYFGPGTRLTVT.

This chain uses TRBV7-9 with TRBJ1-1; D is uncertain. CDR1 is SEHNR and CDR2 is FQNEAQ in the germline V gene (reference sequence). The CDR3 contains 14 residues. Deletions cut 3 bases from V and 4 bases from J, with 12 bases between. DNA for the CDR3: TGTGCCAGCAGCTTGGCGGGGAGGGTCACTGAAGCTTTCTTT. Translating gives CASSLAGRVTEAFF.

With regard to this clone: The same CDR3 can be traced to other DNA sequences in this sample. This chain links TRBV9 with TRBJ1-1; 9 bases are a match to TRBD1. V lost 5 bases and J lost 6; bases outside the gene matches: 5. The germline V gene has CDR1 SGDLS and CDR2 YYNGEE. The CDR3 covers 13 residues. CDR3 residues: CASRGQGRAEAFF. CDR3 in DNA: TGTGCCAGCAGGGGACAGGGCAGAGCTGAAGCTTTCTTT.

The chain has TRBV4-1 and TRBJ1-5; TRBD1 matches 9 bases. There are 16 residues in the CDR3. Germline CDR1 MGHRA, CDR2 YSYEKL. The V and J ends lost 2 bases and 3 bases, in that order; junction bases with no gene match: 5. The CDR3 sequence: CASSQPQGAINQPQHF. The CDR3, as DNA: TGCGCCAGCAGCCAACCACAGGGGGCGATCAATCAGCCCCAGCATTTT.

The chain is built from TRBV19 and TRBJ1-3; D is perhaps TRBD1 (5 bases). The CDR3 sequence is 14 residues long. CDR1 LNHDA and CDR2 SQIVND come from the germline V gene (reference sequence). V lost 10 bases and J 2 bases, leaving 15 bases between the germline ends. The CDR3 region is CATTSGDAGNTIYF. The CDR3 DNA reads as TGTGCCACCACGTCGGGGGACGCTGGAAACACCATATATTTT.

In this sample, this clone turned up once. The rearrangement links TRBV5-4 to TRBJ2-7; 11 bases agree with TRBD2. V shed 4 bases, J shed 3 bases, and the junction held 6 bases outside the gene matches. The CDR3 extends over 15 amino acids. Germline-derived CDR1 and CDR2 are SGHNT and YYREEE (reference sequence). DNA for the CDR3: TGTGCCAGCAGCGACCGACTAGCGGGGAACTACGAGCAGTACTTC. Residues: CASSDRLAGNYEQYF. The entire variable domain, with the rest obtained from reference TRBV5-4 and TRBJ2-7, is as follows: ETGVTQSPTHLIKTRGQQVTLRCSSQSGHNTVSWYQQALGQGPQFIFQYYREEENGRGNFPPRFSGLQFPNYSSELNVNALELDDSALYLCASSDRLAGNYEQYFGPGTRLTVT.

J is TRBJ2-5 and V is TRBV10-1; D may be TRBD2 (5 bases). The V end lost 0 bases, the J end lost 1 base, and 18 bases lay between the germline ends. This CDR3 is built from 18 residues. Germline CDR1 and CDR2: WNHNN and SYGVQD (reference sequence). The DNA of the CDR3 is TGCGCCAGCAGTGAGTCGAGGGCTAGCCAACCTTTCCAAGAGACCCAGTACTTC. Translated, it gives CASSESRASQPFQETQYF.

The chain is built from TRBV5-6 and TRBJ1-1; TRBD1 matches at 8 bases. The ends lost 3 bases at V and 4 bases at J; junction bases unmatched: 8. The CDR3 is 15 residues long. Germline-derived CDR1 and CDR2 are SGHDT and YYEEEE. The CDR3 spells CASSSPSRGPTEAFF. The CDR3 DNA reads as TGTGCCAGCAGCTCCCCGAGCAGGGGGCCCACTGAAGCTTTCTTT.

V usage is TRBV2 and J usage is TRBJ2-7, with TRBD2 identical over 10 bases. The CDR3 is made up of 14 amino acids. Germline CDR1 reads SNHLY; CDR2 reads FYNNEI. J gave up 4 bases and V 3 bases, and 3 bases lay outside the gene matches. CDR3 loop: CASSDLAGEYEQYF. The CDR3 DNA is TGTGCCAGCAGTGATCTAGCGGGAGAATACGAGCAGTACTTC.